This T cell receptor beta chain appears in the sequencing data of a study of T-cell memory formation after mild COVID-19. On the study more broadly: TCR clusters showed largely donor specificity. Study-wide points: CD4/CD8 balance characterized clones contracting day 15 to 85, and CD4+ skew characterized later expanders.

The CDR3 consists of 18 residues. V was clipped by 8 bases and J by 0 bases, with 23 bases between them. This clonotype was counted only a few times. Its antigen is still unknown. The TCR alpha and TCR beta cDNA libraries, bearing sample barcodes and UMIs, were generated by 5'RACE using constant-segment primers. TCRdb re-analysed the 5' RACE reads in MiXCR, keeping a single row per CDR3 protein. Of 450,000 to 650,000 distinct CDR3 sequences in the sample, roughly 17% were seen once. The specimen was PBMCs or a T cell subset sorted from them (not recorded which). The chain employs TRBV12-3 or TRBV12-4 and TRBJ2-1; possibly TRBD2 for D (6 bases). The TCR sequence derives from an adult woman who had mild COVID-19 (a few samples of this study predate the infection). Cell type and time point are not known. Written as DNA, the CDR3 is TGTGCCAGCTGTAATTCGGTGGGTAGCGGAAGCTCCTACAATGAGCAGTTCTTC. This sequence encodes CASCNSVGSGSSYNEQFF.